This T cell receptor (beta chain) was identified during a study of spatial heterogeneity in lung cancer. Study findings and constraints: In tumors, expanded intratumoral alpha and beta TCR counts tracked mutation counts.

This clonotype qualifies as medium-sized. As yet, its antigen is unknown. Little can be read into the size of this beta chain, an off-target read in a library designed for alpha chains. Time point defined: sample taken at primary tumor resection. Whole RNA, isolated from tumor, nontumor lung or frozen PBMC, was sequenced without prior sorting. TCR cDNA molecules each carried a unique molecular identifier. TCRdb redid the calling of the 5' RACE reads with MiXCR, one entry per CDR3 protein. Of 5,500 to 7,000 distinct CDR3 sequences in the sample, about 7.6% are singletons; the top ten hold 28%. V gave up 4 bases and J gave up 0 bases, with 6 bases separating them. Germline lookup yields CDR1 LGHNA and CDR2 YNFKEQ. This CDR3 is built from 13 residues.

The origin of this receptor is a female donor with early-stage non-small cell lung cancer. The chain employs TRBV4-2 and TRBJ1-1, with D uncertain. The material was lung tumor tissue, obtained at surgery. The CDR3 DNA reads TGTGCCAGCAGCCTCGCCCTGAACACTGAAGCTTTCTTT. It encodes CASSLALNTEAFF.